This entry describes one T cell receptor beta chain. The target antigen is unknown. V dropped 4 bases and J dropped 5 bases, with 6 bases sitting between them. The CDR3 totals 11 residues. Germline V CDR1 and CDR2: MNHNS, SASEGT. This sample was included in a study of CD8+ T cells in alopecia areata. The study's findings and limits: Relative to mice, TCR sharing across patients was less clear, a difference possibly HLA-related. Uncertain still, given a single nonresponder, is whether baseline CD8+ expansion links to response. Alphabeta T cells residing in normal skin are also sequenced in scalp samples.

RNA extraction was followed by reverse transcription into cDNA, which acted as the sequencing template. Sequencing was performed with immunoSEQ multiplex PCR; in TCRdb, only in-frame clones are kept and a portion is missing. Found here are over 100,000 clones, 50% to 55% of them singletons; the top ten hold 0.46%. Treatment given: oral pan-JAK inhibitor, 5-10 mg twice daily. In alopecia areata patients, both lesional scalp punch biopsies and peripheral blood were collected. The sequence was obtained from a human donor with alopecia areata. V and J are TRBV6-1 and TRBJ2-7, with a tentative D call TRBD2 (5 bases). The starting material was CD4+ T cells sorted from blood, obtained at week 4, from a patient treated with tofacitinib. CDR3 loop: CASSGGHEQYF. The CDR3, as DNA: TGTGCCAGCAGTGGAGGGCACGAGCAGTACTTC.